This T cell receptor (beta chain) was sequenced in a study of T cell clonality in common variable immunodeficiency. Findings and caveats of the study: CVID subjects showed higher TCRbeta clonality than healthy controls. Reportedly, TCR beta sequences from common variable immunodeficiency showed fewer deletions and N-nucleotide insertions.

Patients and controls were mostly of Caucasian heritage. In its sample, this clone was seen many times. Its antigen is still unknown. Read sequence stops 3 residues before the CDR3 end, and the germline J gene provides the missing end. Sequencing input was equivalent genomic DNA from CVID and controls. This table comes from immunoSEQ multiplex PCR, and its TCRdb copy is limited to in-frame clones, with some not included. The repertoire yields about 35,000 clones, none seen only once; the top ten contain 2.5% to 3%. The CDR3 extends over 14 amino acids. The germline V and J ends were trimmed by 3 bases and 0 bases, with 9 bases remaining between them. CDR1 is SGHRS, CDR2 YFSETQ, per germline.

The sequencing sample was made of peripheral blood mononuclear cells. The chain combines TRBV5-1 with TRBJ1-2; possible D gene TRBD1, 5 bases. The clonotype comes from a person aged 18 to 70 in good health. The sequenced CDR3 bases are TGCGCCAGCAGCTCGGGGGGTACTAACTATGGC. It encodes CASSSGGTNYG. The full CDR3 protein is CASSSGGTNYGYTF.